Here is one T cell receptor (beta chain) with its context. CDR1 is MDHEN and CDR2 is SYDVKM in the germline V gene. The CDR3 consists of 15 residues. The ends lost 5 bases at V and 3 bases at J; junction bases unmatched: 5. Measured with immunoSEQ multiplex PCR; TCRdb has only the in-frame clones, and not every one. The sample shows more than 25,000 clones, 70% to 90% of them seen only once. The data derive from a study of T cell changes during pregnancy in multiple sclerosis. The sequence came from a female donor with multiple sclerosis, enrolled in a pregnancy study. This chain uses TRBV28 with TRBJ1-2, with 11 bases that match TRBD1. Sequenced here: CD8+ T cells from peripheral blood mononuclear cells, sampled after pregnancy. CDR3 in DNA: TGTGCCAGCAGTCCGGACAGGGGGCCAGACTATGGCTACACCTTC. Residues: CASSPDRGPDYGYTF.